This TCR beta chain was retrieved from a study of OX40 agonist ivuxolimab in advanced cancers. On the study more broadly: Patients were dosed intravenously with ivuxolimab at 0.01 to 10 mg/kg every 2 weeks.

The CDR3 consists of 18 residues. Trimming at V came to 3 bases and at J to 2 bases, leaving 8 bases not matched to a gene. Germline V gene lookup returns CDR1 LNHNV and CDR2 YYDKDF (reference sequence). General study results and limits: Clonal expansion from baseline to week 6 occurred in both CD4+ and CD8+ T cells.

Concerning this clone itself: The antigen is not known.

TCRdb's table, derived via immunoSEQ multiplex PCR, lists solely in-frame clones and lacks some. The table has about 73,000 clones, around 90% seen once. Sequences were derived from CD4+ or CD8+ T cells sorted from blood, sampled in a trial of the OX40 agonist ivuxolimab. The chain has TRBV15 and TRBJ2-3; TRBD2 aligns across 13 bases. The receptor was isolated from an adult with an advanced solid tumor such as melanoma, head and neck, liver or kidney cancer. As DNA, the CDR3 is TGTGCCACCAGCAGGGGGACTAGCGGGACGGGAATCACAGATACGCAGTATTTT. Amino acids: CATSRGTSGTGITDTQYF.